One sample yielded the 30 T cell receptor beta chains listed below, sequenced in a study of shared clonotypes between healthy human individuals. Some clones are missing from TCRdb's copy, which holds only in-frame ones; the method was immunoSEQ multiplex PCR. Here the sample spans around 980,000 clones, approximately 80% being singletons. Input material: memory CD4+ T cells from PBMCs. Subset specified: CD45RA-negative fraction. The receptors stem from a man aged 18-30 years in good health. Some clones in this sample may be carry-over from other donors' samples.

The chain joins TRBV2 to TRBJ1-1, with 7 bases lining up with TRBD1. From germline, CDR1 is SNHLY and CDR2 FYNNEI. Trimming removed 6 bases from V and 0 bases from J; junction bases left unmatched: 4. This CDR3 is built from 14 residues. The CDR3 sequence: CASSYQGVNTEAFF. The CDR3 region has the DNA TGTGCCAGCAGCTATCAGGGGGTGAACACTGAAGCTTTCTTT.

V is TRBV7-3 and J is TRBJ2-2; D is possibly TRBD2 (5 bases). The CDR3 length is 13 residues. The germline CDR1 and CDR2 sequences are SGHTA and FQGTGA. The V gene lost 8 bases and the J gene lost 1 base, with 8 bases spanning the gap. CDR3 DNA sequence: TGTGCCAGCCAACTAGTGAACACCGGGGAGCTGTTTTTT. Its translation is CASQLVNTGELFF.

The rearrangement joins TRBV11-1 to TRBJ2-1; 12 nucleotides line up with TRBD2. Trimming at V came to 5 bases and at J to 15 bases, leaving 17 bases not matched to a gene. CDR1 is SGHAT, CDR2 FQDESV, per germline (reference sequence). The CDR3 contains 16 residues. The CDR3 spells CASSPRPASGRAGWFF. CDR3 nucleotide sequence: TGTGCCAGCAGCCCACGACCTGCTAGCGGGAGGGCCGGCTGGTTCTTC.

V gene TRBV5-1 combines with J gene TRBJ2-3; D gene ambiguous. Germline CDR1 and CDR2: SGHRS and YFSETQ. V dropped 0 bases and J dropped 2 bases, with 7 bases sitting between them. This CDR3 region has 14 residues. The CDR3 spells CASSLEIFTDTQYF. Written as DNA, the CDR3 is TGCGCCAGCAGCTTGGAAATCTTCACAGATACGCAGTATTTT.

Concerning this clone: Without the conserved terminal phenylalanine or tryptophan, this CDR3 likely stems from a read error. Because the CDR3's place on the DNA is in doubt, the DNA is left out and the CDR3 is given as listed by TCRdb. V and J are TRBV4-2 and TRBJ1-2. Termini included, the CDR3 measures 13 amino acids. The germline V gene has CDR1 LGHNA and CDR2 YNFKEQ. CDR3 sequence: CASSQGTRLGVIL.

The V call is TRBV5-6, the J call TRBJ2-2; D possibly corresponds to TRBD2 (7 bases). The CDR3 totals 15 residues. Germline CDR1 reads SGHDT; CDR2 reads YYEEEE. V lost 4 bases and J lost 4, with 14 bases in between. Here the CDR3 reads CASSLRGGGTGELFF. Here the CDR3 DNA reads TGTGCCAGCAGCCTTAGGGGGGGCGGCACCGGGGAGCTGTTTTTT.

A single count supports this clone. This chain joins TRBV5-8 and TRBJ2-1; D unclear. The CDR3 has 17 amino acids. Germline values: CDR1 SGHTS, CDR2 YDEGEE. V lost 3 bases, J lost 2 bases, and 18 bases lay in between. The CDR3 loop is CASSSPLGRSAYNEQFF. CDR3 nucleotides: TGTGCCAGCAGCTCCCCTCTCGGTAGATCAGCCTACAATGAGCAGTTCTTC.

V is TRBV6-5 and J is TRBJ2-3, with D tentatively TRBD1 (6 bases). The CDR3 covers 14 residues. Trimming cost V 8 bases and J 7 bases, with 19 bases left between them. Germline CDR1 is MNHEY and CDR2 is SVGAGI. The CDR3 region is CASFGAGVLHTQYF. The CDR3 nucleotides read TGTGCCAGCTTTGGTGCAGGGGTTTTGCATACGCAGTATTTT.

The J gene is TRBJ2-5, the V gene TRBV18; D is perhaps TRBD1 (6 bases). In germline, CDR1 is KGHSH, CDR2 LQKENI. V was trimmed by 5 bases and J by 2 bases, leaving 12 bases between them. This CDR3 is built from 14 residues. The CDR3 loop is CASSTRTAQETQYF. DNA of the CDR3: TGTGCCAGCTCAACTCGGACAGCTCAAGAGACCCAGTACTTC.

V gene TRBV29-1 combines with J gene TRBJ1-3, with 8 bases lining up with TRBD1. V lost 4 bases to trimming and J lost 4 bases; unmatched junction nucleotides: 3. Germline loops: CDR1 SQVTM, CDR2 ANQGSEA. This CDR3 has 13 amino acids. CDR3 DNA: TGCAGCGTTGCCGGGACAGGCGGAAACACCATATATTTT. Residues: CSVAGTGGNTIYF.

The chain uses TRBV23-1 and TRBJ2-7; no reliable D call. TRBV23-1 is assigned to the ORF class and has an uncertain function. This CDR3 is built from 16 residues. The V and J ends lost 0 bases and 0 bases respectively, with 12 bases between them. In nucleotides, the CDR3 is TGCGCCAGCAGTCAATCTTCCCGCGCTCCCTCCTACGAGCAGTACTTC. Translation: CASSQSSRAPSYEQYF.

This chain uses TRBV7-2 with TRBJ2-5, with D perhaps matching TRBD1 (5 bases). Germline V CDR1 and CDR2: SGHTA, FQGNSA. This CDR3 has 19 residues. V was trimmed by 3 bases and J by 0 bases, leaving 23 bases between them. The CDR3 region is CASSLLMEMGPTYQETQYF. In nucleotides, the CDR3 is TGTGCCAGCAGCTTGTTGATGGAAATGGGGCCCACCTACCAAGAGACCCAGTACTTC.

This clone was counted at least ten times. The V call is TRBV30, the J call TRBJ1-6, with D tentatively TRBD1 (6 bases). Trimming took off 5 bases at V and 7 bases at J, with 12 bases between the two ends. The CDR3 sequence is 13 residues long. CDR1 and CDR2 from the germline V gene are GTSNPN and SVGIG (reference sequence). CDR3 loop: CAWSGQSNSPLHF. CDR3 nucleotide sequence: TGTGCCTGGTCTGGACAGTCGAATTCACCCCTCCACTTT.

This clone is judged medium-sized. This same CDR3 is encoded by further DNA sequences in the sample. The chain employs TRBV7-2 and TRBJ2-1; possible D gene TRBD2, 5 bases. Germline V lookup: CDR1 SGHTA, CDR2 FQGNSA. This CDR3 has 13 amino acids. V was clipped by 1 base and J by 9 bases, with 10 bases between them. CDR3 nucleotides: TGTGCCAGCAGCTTAGGTCAAAGCGGTGAGCAGTTCTTC. Translated: CASSLGQSGEQFF.

The DNA for the CDR3 is TGTGCCAGCAGTCGGACTCATCCAGCCCAAGAGACCCAGTACTTC. It yields the protein CASSRTHPAQETQYF. V usage is TRBV27 and J usage is TRBJ2-5; a possible D gene is TRBD2 (5 bases). The V end lost 5 bases, the J end lost 1 base, and 14 bases lay between the germline ends. Germline loops: CDR1 MNHEY, CDR2 SMNVEV (reference sequence). The CDR3 runs to 15 residues.

The V call is TRBV2, the J call TRBJ2-3, with D unresolved. CDR1 SNHLY and CDR2 FYNNEI come from the germline V gene. The CDR3 is 12 amino acids. Trimming removed 10 bases from V and 5 bases from J, with 13 bases in between. The DNA for the CDR3 is TGTGCCACCTCGTTCTATCGAGATACGCAGTATTTT. Amino acids: CATSFYRDTQYF.

With respect to this clone: The junction does not match germline at one end; this may be a read error. The genes are TRBV7-3 and TRBJ2-5, with TRBD2 matching 14 bases. The J call is uncertain, as TRBJ2-7 better fits the DNA end. Germline V CDR1 and CDR2: SGHTA, FQGTGA. The CDR3 consists of 16 residues. The chain's CDR3 is CASSLTGTSGSYEQYF. The DNA for the CDR3 is TGTGCCAGCAGCCTAACCGGGACTAGCGGGAGCTACGAGCAGTACTTC.

The chain has TRBV9 and TRBJ2-7; weak D call: TRBD2 (6 bases). CDR1 and CDR2 (germline): SGDLS, YYNGEE. The CDR3 covers 14 residues. The ends were cut back, 3 bases at V and 4 bases at J, with 14 bases in the middle. The CDR3 loop reads CASSGRREQYEQYF. The CDR3 bases are TGTGCCAGCAGCGGGCGGAGGGAGCAATACGAGCAGTACTTC.

The chain has TRBV5-4 and TRBJ1-1; a weak D match, TRBD1 (5 bases). CDR3 length equals 14 residues. The ends were cut back, 6 bases at V and 5 bases at J, with 17 bases in the middle. Germline V gene data show CDR1 as SGHNT and CDR2 as YYREEE (reference sequence). Here the CDR3 reads CASKNGGGSTEAFF. The CDR3 DNA is TGTGCCAGCAAGAACGGGGGGGGAAGTACTGAAGCTTTCTTT. The whole variable domain, filled in from reference TRBV5-4 and TRBJ1-1, reads ETGVTQSPTHLIKTRGQQVTLRCSSQSGHNTVSWYQQALGQGPQFIFQYYREEENGRGNFPPRFSGLQFPNYSSELNVNALELDDSALYLCASKNGGGSTEAFFGQGTRLTVV.

This clone was detected only a few times. The rearrangement uses TRBV7-9 and TRBJ2-2; TRBD2 is a possible D gene (6 bases). Between the trimmed V and J ends, which lost 2 bases and 5 bases, there was a span of 9 bases. The length of the CDR3 is 14 residues. Germline lookup yields CDR1 SEHNR and CDR2 FQNEAQ (reference sequence). The CDR3 protein is CASSLRGRTGELFF. The CDR3 DNA reads as TGTGCCAGCAGCTTACGGGGGAGGACCGGGGAGCTGTTTTTT.

V gene TRBV10-3 combines with J gene TRBJ2-5, with 7 positions matching TRBD1. The CDR3 contains 13 residues. The V and J ends lost 6 bases and 5 bases, in that order; junction bases with no gene match: 6. Per germline, CDR1 ENHRY and CDR2 SYGVKD. The DNA for the CDR3 is TGTGCCATCAGCGGACAGGCAGGGGAGACCCAGTACTTC. Protein: CAISGQAGETQYF.

The chain links TRBV6-6 to TRBJ1-1; D may be TRBD1 (5 bases). The CDR3 contains 14 residues. Trimming cost V 2 bases and J 3 bases, with 10 bases left between them. Germline loops: CDR1 MNHNY, CDR2 SVGAGI (reference sequence). The CDR3, as DNA: TGTGCCAGCAGTTACCCGAGAGGGGACACTGAAGCTTTCTTT. Encoded protein: CASSYPRGDTEAFF.

The chain links TRBV18 to TRBJ2-7; 7 bases align to TRBD2. Unmatched junction bases numbered 4, after V lost 3 bases and J lost 2 bases. Germline CDR1 reads KGHSH; CDR2 reads LQKENI. CDR3 size: 14 residues. As DNA, the CDR3 is TGTGCCAGCTCACCGCAGGGAGGGGCCTACGAGCAGTACTTC. Translation gives CASSPQGGAYEQYF.

The chain employs TRBV5-1 and TRBJ2-2; TRBD1 matches at 8 bases. The CDR3 is 13 amino acids. V dropped 4 bases and J dropped 6; count of bases not matched to a gene: 2. Germline V gene lookup returns CDR1 SGHRS and CDR2 YFSETQ. Here the CDR3 reads CASSGQGSGELFF. In nucleotides, the CDR3 is TGCGCCAGCAGCGGACAGGGTTCCGGGGAGCTGTTTTTT.

The chain has TRBV5-4 and TRBJ2-2; D gene uncertain. V gave up 1 base and J gave up 4 bases, with 5 bases separating them. Germline lookup yields CDR1 SGHNT and CDR2 YYREEE (reference sequence). The CDR3 sequence is 13 residues long. CDR3 nucleotides: TGTGCCAGCAGCTTGAGAGCCACCGGGGAGCTGTTTTTT. This encodes CASSLRATGELFF. Full variable domain (rest looked up from reference TRBV5-4 and TRBJ2-2): ETGVTQSPTHLIKTRGQQVTLRCSSQSGHNTVSWYQQALGQGPQFIFQYYREEENGRGNFPPRFSGLQFPNYSSELNVNALELDDSALYLCASSLRATGELFFGEGSRLTVL.

V and J are TRBV5-4 and TRBJ2-1, with 12 bases matching TRBD2. Germline values: CDR1 SGHNT, CDR2 YYREEE (reference sequence). The CDR3 consists of 16 residues. V lost 0 bases to trimming and J lost 5 bases; unmatched junction nucleotides: 3. This chain's CDR3 is CASSLGGLAGDNEQFF. The DNA of the CDR3 is TGTGCCAGCAGCTTGGGGGGACTAGCGGGTGACAATGAGCAGTTCTTC.

The rearrangement links TRBV30 to TRBJ2-1, with 9 bases that match TRBD1. The germline V gene has CDR1 GTSNPN and CDR2 SVGIG (reference sequence). Unmatched junction bases numbered 9, after V lost 5 bases and J lost 4 bases. The CDR3 is 15 residues long. The CDR3 loop reads CAWGKPGTGYNEQFF. The DNA for the CDR3 is TGTGCCTGGGGGAAACCAGGGACAGGGTACAATGAGCAGTTCTTC.

The chain has TRBV29-1 and TRBJ2-3, with 11 bases matching TRBD2. Germline CDR1 SQVTM, CDR2 ANQGSEA. The CDR3 has 16 amino acids. The V and J ends lost 7 bases and 5 bases, in that order; junction bases with no gene match: 14. The CDR3 nucleotides are TGCAGCGCCCCGGGGTTAGCGGGAGGGCCGGGAGATACGCAGTATTTT. This sequence encodes CSAPGLAGGPGDTQYF.

This clone was observed once. This chain joins TRBV18 and TRBJ2-7; the match to TRBD2 covers 8 bases. The CDR3 spans 13 residues. Germline V gene sequence: CDR1 KGHSH, CDR2 LQKENI. The V and J ends lost 2 bases and 6 bases, in that order; junction bases with no gene match: 3. The CDR3 region has the DNA TGTGCCAGCTCACCATACGCGGGAGGCGAGCAGTACTTC. It is translated as CASSPYAGGEQYF.

Here the CDR3 reads CASSYSTTATQETQYF. In DNA, the CDR3 is TGTGCCAGCAGTTACTCGACGACAGCTACTCAAGAGACCCAGTACTTC. The chain carries TRBV6-5 and TRBJ2-5; weak D call: TRBD1 (5 bases). The CDR3 spans 16 residues. Germline CDR1 MNHEY, CDR2 SVGAGI. The ends were cut back, 0 bases at V and 2 bases at J, with 13 bases in the middle.